This T cell receptor beta chain emerged from a study of control samples from healthy donors and cancer patients. Assay used: immunoSEQ multiplex PCR; TCRdb lists only in-frame clones, some missing. The sample lists fewer than 150,000 clones, about nine tenths occurring once. With 6 bases removed from V and 9 bases from J, the gap between germline ends came to 9 bases. This CDR3 has 11 residues. From germline, CDR1 is SNHLY and CDR2 FYNNEI. This chain connects TRBV2 to TRBJ2-1; D might be TRBD2 (6 bases). This clonotype was sampled from a man aged 18 to 29 in good health. The sequencing input was blood. The CDR3 protein is CASRGEVEQFF. The CDR3, as DNA: TGTGCCAGCAGGGGGGAGGTTGAGCAGTTCTTC.